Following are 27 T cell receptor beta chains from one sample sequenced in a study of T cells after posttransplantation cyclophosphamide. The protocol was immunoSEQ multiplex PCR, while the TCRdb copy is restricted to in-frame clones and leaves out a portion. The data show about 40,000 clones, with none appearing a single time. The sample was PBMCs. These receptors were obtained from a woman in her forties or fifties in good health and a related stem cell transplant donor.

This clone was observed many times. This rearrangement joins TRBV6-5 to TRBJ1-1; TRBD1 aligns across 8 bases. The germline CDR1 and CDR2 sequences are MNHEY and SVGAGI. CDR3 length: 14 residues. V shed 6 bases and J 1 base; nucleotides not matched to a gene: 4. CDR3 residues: CASRAGGRNTEAFF. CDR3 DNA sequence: TGTGCCAGCAGGGCAGGGGGCAGGAACACTGAAGCTTTCTTT.

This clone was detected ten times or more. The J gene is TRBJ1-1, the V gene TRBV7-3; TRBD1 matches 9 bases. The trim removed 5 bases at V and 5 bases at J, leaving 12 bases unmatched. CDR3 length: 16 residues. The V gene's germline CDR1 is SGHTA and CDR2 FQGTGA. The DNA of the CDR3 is TGTGCCAGCAGCCTCCATCTACAGGGGGCTGGTACTGAAGCTTTCTTT. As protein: CASSLHLQGAGTEAFF.

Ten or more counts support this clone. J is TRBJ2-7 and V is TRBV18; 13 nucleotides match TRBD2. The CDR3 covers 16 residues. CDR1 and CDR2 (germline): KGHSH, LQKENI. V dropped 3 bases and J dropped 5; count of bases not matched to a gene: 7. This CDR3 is CASSPRTSGGRDEQYF. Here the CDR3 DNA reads TGTGCCAGCTCACCGAGGACTAGCGGGGGTAGGGACGAGCAGTACTTC. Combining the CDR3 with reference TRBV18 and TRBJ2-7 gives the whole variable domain NAGVMQNPRHLVRRRGQEARLRCSPMKGHSHVYWYRQLPEEGLKFMVYLQKENIIDESGMPKERFSAEFPKEGPSILRIQQVVRGDSAAYFCASSPRTSGGRDEQYFGPGTRLTVT.

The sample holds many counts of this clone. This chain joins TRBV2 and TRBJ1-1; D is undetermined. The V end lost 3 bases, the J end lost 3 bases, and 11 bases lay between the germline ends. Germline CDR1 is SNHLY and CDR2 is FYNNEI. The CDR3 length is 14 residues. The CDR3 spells CASSEGRSYTEAFF. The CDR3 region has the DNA TGTGCCAGCAGTGAGGGGAGGAGTTACACTGAAGCTTTCTTT. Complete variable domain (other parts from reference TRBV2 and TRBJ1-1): EPEVTQTPSHQVTQMGQEVILRCVPISNHLYFYWYRQILGQKVEFLVSFYNNEISEKSEIFDDQFSVERPDGSNFTLKIRSTKLEDSAMYFCASSEGRSYTEAFFGQGTRLTVV.

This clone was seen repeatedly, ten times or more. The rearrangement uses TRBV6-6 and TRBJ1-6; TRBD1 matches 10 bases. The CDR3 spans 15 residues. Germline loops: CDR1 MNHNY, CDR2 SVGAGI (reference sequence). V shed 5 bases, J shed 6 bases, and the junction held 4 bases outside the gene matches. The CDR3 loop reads CASSPGTGANSPLHF. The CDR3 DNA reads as TGTGCCAGCAGTCCCGGGACAGGGGCTAATTCACCCCTCCACTTT.

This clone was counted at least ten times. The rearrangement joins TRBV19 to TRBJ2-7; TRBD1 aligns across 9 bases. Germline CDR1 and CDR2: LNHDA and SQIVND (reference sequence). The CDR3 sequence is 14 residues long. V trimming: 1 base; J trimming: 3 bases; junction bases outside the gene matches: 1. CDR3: CASSIGDRDYEQYF. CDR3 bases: TGTGCCAGTAGTATAGGGGACAGGGACTACGAGCAGTACTTC.

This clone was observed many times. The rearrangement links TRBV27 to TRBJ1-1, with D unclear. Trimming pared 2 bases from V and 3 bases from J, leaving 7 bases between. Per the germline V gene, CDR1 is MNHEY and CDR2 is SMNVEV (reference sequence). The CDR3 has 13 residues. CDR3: CASSLGRYTEAFF. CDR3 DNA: TGTGCCAGCAGTTTAGGGAGGTACACTGAAGCTTTCTTT.

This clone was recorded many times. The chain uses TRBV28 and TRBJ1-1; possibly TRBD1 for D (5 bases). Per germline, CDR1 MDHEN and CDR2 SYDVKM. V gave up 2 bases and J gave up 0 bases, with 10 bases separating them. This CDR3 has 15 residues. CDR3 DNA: TGTGCCAGCAGTTTACCAGGGAACATGAACACTGAAGCTTTCTTT. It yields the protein CASSLPGNMNTEAFF.

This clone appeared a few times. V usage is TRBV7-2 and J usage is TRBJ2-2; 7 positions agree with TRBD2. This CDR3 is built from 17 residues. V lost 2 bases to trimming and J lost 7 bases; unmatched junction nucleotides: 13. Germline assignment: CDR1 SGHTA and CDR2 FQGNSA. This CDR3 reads CASSLSPSGGSGGELFF. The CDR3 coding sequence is TGTGCCAGCAGCTTATCCCCCTCGGGAGGAAGTGGCGGGGAGCTGTTTTTT.

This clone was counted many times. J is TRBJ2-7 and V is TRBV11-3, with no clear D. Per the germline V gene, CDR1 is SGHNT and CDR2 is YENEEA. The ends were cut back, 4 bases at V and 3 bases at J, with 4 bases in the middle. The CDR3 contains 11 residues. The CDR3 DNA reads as TGTGCCAGCAGCTCGGGCTACGAGCAGTACTTC. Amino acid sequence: CASSSGYEQYF.

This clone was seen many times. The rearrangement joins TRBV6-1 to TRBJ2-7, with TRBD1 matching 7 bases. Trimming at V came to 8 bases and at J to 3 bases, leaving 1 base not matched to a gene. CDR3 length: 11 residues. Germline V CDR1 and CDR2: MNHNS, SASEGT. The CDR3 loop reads CASRTGYEQYF. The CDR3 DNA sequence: TGTGCCAGCCGGACAGGCTACGAGCAGTACTTC.

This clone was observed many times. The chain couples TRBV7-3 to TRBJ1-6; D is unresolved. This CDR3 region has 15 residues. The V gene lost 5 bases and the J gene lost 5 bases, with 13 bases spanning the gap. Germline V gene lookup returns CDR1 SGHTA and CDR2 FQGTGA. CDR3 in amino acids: CASSPIGGNNSPLHF. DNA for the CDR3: TGTGCCAGCAGCCCCATCGGAGGGAATAATTCACCCCTCCACTTT.

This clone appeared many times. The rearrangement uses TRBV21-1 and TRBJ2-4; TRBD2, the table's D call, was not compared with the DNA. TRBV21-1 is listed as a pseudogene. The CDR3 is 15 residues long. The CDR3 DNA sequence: TGTGCCAGCAGCACGGTAAGAGGAGCCAAAAACATTCAGTACTTC. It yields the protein CASSTVRGAKNIQYF.

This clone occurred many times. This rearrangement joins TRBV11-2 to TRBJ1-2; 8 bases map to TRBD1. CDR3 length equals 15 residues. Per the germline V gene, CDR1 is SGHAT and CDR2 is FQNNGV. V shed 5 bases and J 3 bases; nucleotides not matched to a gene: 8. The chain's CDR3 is CASSEPGTGHYGYTF. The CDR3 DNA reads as TGTGCCAGCAGCGAACCCGGGACAGGCCACTATGGCTACACCTTC.

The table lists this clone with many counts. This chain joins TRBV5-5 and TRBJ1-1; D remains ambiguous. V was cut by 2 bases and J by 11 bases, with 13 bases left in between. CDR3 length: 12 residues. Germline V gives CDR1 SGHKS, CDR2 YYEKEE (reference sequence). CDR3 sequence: CASSFMGERAFF. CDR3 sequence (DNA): TGTGCCAGCAGCTTTATGGGAGAGAGGGCTTTCTTT. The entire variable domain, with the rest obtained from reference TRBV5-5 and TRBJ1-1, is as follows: DAGVTQSPTHLIKTRGQQVTLRCSPISGHKSVSWYQQVLGQGPQFIFQYYEKEERGRGNFPDRFSARQFPNYSSELNVNALLLGDSALYLCASSFMGERAFFGQGTRLTVV.

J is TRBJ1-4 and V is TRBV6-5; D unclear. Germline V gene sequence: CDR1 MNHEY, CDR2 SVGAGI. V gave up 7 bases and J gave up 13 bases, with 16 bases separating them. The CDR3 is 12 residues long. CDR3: CASTLPPGRLFF. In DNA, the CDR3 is TGTGCCAGCACCCTTCCCCCGGGGAGACTGTTTTTT.

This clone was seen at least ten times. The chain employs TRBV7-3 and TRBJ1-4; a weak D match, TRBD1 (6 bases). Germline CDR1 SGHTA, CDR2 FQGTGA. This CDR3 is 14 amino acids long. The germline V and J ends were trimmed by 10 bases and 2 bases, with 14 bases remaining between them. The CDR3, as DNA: TGTGCCAACGAAACAGGGAAGACTAATGAAAAACTGTTTTTT. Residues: CANETGKTNEKLFF. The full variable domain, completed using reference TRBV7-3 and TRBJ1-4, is GAGVSQTPSNKVTEKGKYVELRCDPISGHTALYWYRQSLGQGPEFLIYFQGTGAADDSGLPNDRFFAVRPEGSVSTLKIQRTERGDSAVYLCANETGKTNEKLFFGSGTQLSVL.

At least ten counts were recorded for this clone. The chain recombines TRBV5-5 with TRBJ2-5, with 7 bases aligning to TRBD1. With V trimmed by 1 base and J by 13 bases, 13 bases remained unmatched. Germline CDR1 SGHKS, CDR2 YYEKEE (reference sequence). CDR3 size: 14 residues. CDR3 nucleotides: TGTGCCAGCAGCTTGAGTTTTGGGACGGGACAGTCGTACTTC. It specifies CASSLSFGTGQSYF. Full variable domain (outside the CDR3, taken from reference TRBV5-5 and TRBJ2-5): DAGVTQSPTHLIKTRGQQVTLRCSPISGHKSVSWYQQVLGQGPQFIFQYYEKEERGRGNFPDRFSARQFPNYSSELNVNALLLGDSALYLCASSLSFGTGQSYFGPGTRLLVL.

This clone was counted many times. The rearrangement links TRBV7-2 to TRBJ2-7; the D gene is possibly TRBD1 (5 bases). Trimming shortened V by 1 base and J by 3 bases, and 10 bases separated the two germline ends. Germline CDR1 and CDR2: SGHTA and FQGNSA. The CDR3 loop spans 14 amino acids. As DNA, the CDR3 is TGTGCCAGCAGCTTAGTAAGGGGTGTCTACGAGCAGTACTTC. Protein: CASSLVRGVYEQYF.

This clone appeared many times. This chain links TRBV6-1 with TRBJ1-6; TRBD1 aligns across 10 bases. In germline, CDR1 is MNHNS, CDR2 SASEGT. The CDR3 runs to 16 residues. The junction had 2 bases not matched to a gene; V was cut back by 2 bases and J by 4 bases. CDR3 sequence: CASSERTGGYNSPLHF. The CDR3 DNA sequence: TGTGCCAGCAGTGAAAGGACAGGGGGTTATAATTCACCCCTCCACTTT.

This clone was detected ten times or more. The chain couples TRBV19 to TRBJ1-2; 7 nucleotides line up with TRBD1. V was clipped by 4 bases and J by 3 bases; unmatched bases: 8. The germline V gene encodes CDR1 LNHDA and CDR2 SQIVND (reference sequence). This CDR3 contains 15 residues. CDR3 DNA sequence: TGTGCCAGTAGTACCGACGGACAGGCTTACTATGGCTACACCTTC. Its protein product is CASSTDGQAYYGYTF.

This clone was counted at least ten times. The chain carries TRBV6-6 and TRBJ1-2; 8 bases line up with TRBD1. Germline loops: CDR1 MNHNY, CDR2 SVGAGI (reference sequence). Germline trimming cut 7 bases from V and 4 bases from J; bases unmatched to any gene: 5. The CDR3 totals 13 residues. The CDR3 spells CASKFTGGYGYTF. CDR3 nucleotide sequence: TGTGCCAGCAAATTCACAGGGGGCTATGGCTACACCTTC.

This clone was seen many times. CDR3 in DNA: TGTGCCACCTCCGGACAGGCCGACACAGATACGCAGTATTTT. It is translated as CATSGQADTDTQYF. V is TRBV10-3 and J is TRBJ2-3; 7 nucleotides align to TRBD1. This CDR3 is built from 14 residues. Losses at the gene ends were 10 bases for V and 2 bases for J; bases not matched to a gene: 9. Germline V gene lookup returns CDR1 ENHRY and CDR2 SYGVKD.

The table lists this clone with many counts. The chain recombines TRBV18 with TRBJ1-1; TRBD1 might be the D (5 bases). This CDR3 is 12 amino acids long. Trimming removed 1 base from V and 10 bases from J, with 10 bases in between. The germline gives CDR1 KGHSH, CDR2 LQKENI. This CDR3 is CASSPLAGRAFF. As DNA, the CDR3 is TGTGCCAGCTCACCACTGGCGGGGCGAGCTTTCTTT.

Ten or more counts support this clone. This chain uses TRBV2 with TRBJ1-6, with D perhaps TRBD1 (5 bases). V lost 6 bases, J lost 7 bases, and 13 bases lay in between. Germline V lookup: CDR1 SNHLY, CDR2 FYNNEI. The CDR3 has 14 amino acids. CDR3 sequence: CASSPGRENSPLHF. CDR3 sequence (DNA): TGTGCCAGCAGCCCGGGACGGGAGAATTCACCCCTCCACTTT.

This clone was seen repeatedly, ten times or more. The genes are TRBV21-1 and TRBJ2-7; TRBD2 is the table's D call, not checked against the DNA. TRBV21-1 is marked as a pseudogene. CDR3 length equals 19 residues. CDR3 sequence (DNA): TGTGCCAGCAGCAAAGTGGGCCGGGGGTATGATAGGAGCTCCTACGAGCAGTACTTC. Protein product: CASSKVGRGYDRSSYEQYF.

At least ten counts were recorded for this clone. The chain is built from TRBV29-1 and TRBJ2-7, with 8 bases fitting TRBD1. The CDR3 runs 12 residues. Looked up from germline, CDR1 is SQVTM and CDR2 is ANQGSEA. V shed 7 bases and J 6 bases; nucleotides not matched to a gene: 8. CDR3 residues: CSALGQGGEQYF. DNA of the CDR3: TGCAGCGCCCTAGGACAGGGAGGCGAGCAGTACTTC.